The rows below give T cell receptor beta chains drawn from one sample of a study of blood T cell repertoires in COVID-19. Sequencing was performed with immunoSEQ multiplex PCR; in TCRdb, only in-frame clones are kept and a portion is missing. The sample records approximately 330,000 clones, roughly 90% being singletons. The source material was peripheral blood. Receptors were obtained from a woman aged 45 to 65 with active or convalescent COVID-19. Each CDR3 is given with its conserved first and last residue. A D gene is named only where the DNA matches it firmly. Size tells how often a clone was seen (once, few, many) or the class of an expanded clone, and some rows leave it out.

clone size	D gene	V gene	J gene	CDR3 DNA	CDR3 protein
NA	NA	TRBV27	TRBJ1-5	TGTGCCAGCAGTTTAGACAGCTATTATCAGCCCCAGCATTTT	CASSLDSYYQPQHF
NA	TRBD1	TRBV6-5	TRBJ1-1	TGTGCCAGCAGTTGGACAGGCGTATTGAACACTGAAGCTTTCTTT	CASSWTGVLNTEAFF
NA	TRBD2	TRBV12-5	TRBJ2-5	TGTGCTAGTGGTTTGATGACTAGCGGGCTCCAAGAGACCCAGTACTTC	CASGLMTSGLQETQYF
NA	NA	TRBV28	TRBJ1-4	TGTGCCAGCAGCACGAATTCAGGGTTTACTAATGAAAAACTGTTTTTT	CASSTNSGFTNEKLFF
NA	TRBD2	TRBV19	TRBJ2-1	TGTGCCAGTAGTAGGGGACTAGCGGATTACAATGAGCAGTTCTTC	CASSRGLADYNEQFF
once	NA	TRBV11-2	TRBJ2-2	TGTGCCAGCAGCGACGGCCCGGGGAGCACCGGGGAGCTGTTTTTT	CASSDGPGSTGELFF
NA	NA	TRBV28	TRBJ1-2	TGTGCTTCAGAGGGCTCCTATGGCTACACCTTC	CASEGSYGYTF
NA	TRBD1	TRBV15	TRBJ2-2	TGTGCCACCAGCCTATCCTTAAAAGGACAGGGGAACATCGGGGAGCTGTTTTTT	CATSLSLKGQGNIGELFF
NA	NA	TRBV4-2	TRBJ2-2	TGTGCCAGCAGCCAAGACAGGAGCGGTAGGGAGCTGTTTTTT	CASSQDRSGRELFF
NA	NA	TRBV7-2	TRBJ2-5	TGTGCCAGCATCGCATACAGGGTTAGGGAGACCCAGTACTTC	CASIAYRVRETQYF
NA	TRBD1	TRBV18	TRBJ1-2	TGTGCCAGCTCACCGCGGACAGGGACTGGCTACACCTTC	CASSPRTGTGYTF
NA	TRBD2	TRBV7-3	TRBJ2-1	TGTGCCAGCAGCTTAGGGACGGGCCGGGAGGGGTACAATGAGCAGTTCTTC	CASSLGTGREGYNEQFF
NA	TRBD1	TRBV7-2	TRBJ2-7	TGTGCCAGCAGCTCCCTACAGGGGTCCCCCTACGAGCAGTACTTC	CASSSLQGSPYEQYF
NA	NA	TRBV19	TRBJ1-3	TGTGCCAGTAGTATGGGGGCAAACTCTGGAAACACCATATATTTT	CASSMGANSGNTIYF
NA	NA	TRBV7-8	TRBJ1-6	TGTGCCAGCAGCACCAGGGACTCCTATAATTCACCCCTCCACTTT	CASSTRDSYNSPLHF
NA	NA	TRBV7-3	TRBJ2-5	TGTGCCAGCAGCCGTCTGGGGCAGAGCCAAGAGACCCAGTACTTC	CASSRLGQSQETQYF
NA	TRBD1	TRBV10-3	TRBJ1-5	TGTGCCATCAGTGAACGACAGGGGAATCAGCCCCAGCATTTT	CAISERQGNQPQHF
NA	NA	TRBV3-1/TRBV3-2	TRBJ1-6	TGTGCCAGCAGCCTGCAGGGCGGGGCAGGGTCTAATTCACCCCTCCACTTT	CASSLQGGAGSNSPLHF
NA	NA	TRBV27	TRBJ2-7	TGTGCCAGCAGTGACACAGGAGCCTACGAGCAGTACTTC	CASSDTGAYEQYF
NA	NA	TRBV15	TRBJ2-2	TGTGCCACCAGCATGATAGCCGGAGGCTCCGGGGAGCTGTTTTTT	CATSMIAGGSGELFF
NA	NA	TRBV12-5	TRBJ1-4	TGTGCTAGTGGTTTGTTCACAGGGAGGGCGCATGAAAAACTGTTTTTT	CASGLFTGRAHEKLFF
NA	NA	TRBV19	TRBJ2-1	TGTGCCAGTAGTATAACCCCCTTACTAGTTAACAATGAGCAGTTCTTC	CASSITPLLVNNEQFF
once	NA	TRBV28	TRBJ2-5	TGTGCCAGCAGTCTGGGGACAGTTACACGGGGGGAGACCCAGTACTTC	CASSLGTVTRGETQYF
NA	NA	TRBV28	TRBJ2-7	TGTGCCAGCAGTCCCGCTCGGAACTACGGCTACGAGCAGTACTTC	CASSPARNYGYEQYF
NA	TRBD1	TRBV18	TRBJ1-2	TGTGCCAGCGCCGGACAGGGTAACTATGGCTACACCTTC	CASAGQGNYGYTF
few	NA	TRBV10-3	TRBJ1-5	TGTGCCATCAGTCCGTCCGGGGGTAGCAATCAGCCCCAGCATTTT	CAISPSGGSNQPQHF
NA	NA	TRBV5-1	TRBJ2-1	TGCGCCAGCAGCCTTGCGCTAGCGTGGAATGAGCAGTTCTTC	CASSLALAWNEQFF
NA	TRBD2	TRBV30	TRBJ2-5	TGTGCCTGCCCCGGGGGGGACTGTACCCAGTACTTC	CACPGGDCTQYF
NA	NA	TRBV7-8	TRBJ1-2	TGTGCCAGCAACCGAGACAGCACCCTAAGCTATGGCTACACCTTC	CASNRDSTLSYGYTF
NA	NA	TRBV7-2	TRBJ2-3	TGTGCCAGCAGCTCGATACAGGGTCCAGATACGCAGTATTTT	CASSSIQGPDTQYF
NA	TRBD1	TRBV15	TRBJ1-4	TGTGCCACCAGCAGAGATCGACAGGGAGGTCAAAAACTGTTTTTT	CATSRDRQGGQKLFF
NA	NA	TRBV25-1	TRBJ1-1	TGTGCCAGCAGTGCATCGACAGGATTGAACACTGAAGCTTTCTTT	CASSASTGLNTEAFF
NA	TRBD1	TRBV27	TRBJ2-6	TGTGCCAGCAGTTACGGGACAGGGGCGTATGGGGTCCTGACTTTC	CASSYGTGAYGVLTF
NA	TRBD2	TRBV28	TRBJ2-3	TGTGCCAGCAGTCTAGCGGGAGCAGCAGATACGCAGTATTTT	CASSLAGAADTQYF
NA	NA	TRBV28	TRBJ2-7	TGTGCCAGCAGTTCTCCGGGTTCCTACGAGCAGTACTTC	CASSSPGSYEQYF
NA	TRBD1	TRBV28	TRBJ1-5	TGTGCCGTTGGGACAGGAAGAAATCAGCCCCAGCATTTT	CAVGTGRNQPQHF
once	TRBD1	TRBV4-3	TRBJ1-2	TGCGCCAGCAGCCGCGCCGGGACAGGGACGGGCTACACCTTC	CASSRAGTGTGYTF
NA	TRBD2	TRBV19	TRBJ2-6	TGTGCCAGTAGTTCGCCGGGACTAGCGGGAGCTGGGGCCAACGTCCTGACTTTC	CASSSPGLAGAGANVLTF
NA	TRBD1	TRBV14	TRBJ1-4	TGTGCCAGCAGCCGACCGGGACAGGGGAAAGAAAAACTGTTTTTT	CASSRPGQGKEKLFF
NA	NA	TRBV7-9	TRBJ1-2	TGTGCCAGCAGCTTACCCGGGGGTTTAGGCTACACCTTC	CASSLPGGLGYTF
NA	TRBD1	TRBV25-1	TRBJ1-5	TGTGCCAGCAGTGGGACAGGGCTTTATCAGCCCCAGCATTTT	CASSGTGLYQPQHF